The 24 T cell receptor beta chains given below trace back to one sample, sequenced in a study of early T cells in non-severe SARS-CoV-2 infection (dated by TCRdb to about 2021). The library was made by 5' RACE. These reads were obtained on a NextSeq 500. Using fastp at Q25 and MiXCR, TCRdb reprocessed the public reads and kept productive beta chains. Each CDR3 protein appears once, grouped with its most common genes and DNA. Within this sample are tens of thousands of distinct CDR3 sequences, with 10% to 11% of them counted one time only. The ten largest account for 1.5% to 2% of the sample. Sequencing input: whole blood. Receptors were obtained from an adult who was a healthcare worker with PCR-confirmed SARS-CoV-2 infection or an uninfected control (not recorded which).

This clonotype came up many times. The genes are TRBV5-4 and TRBJ2-7; D is unclear. Trimming removed 0 bases from V and 1 base from J, with 5 bases in between. The CDR3 runs 13 residues. Germline V gives CDR1 SGHNT, CDR2 YYREEE (reference sequence). The CDR3 region has the DNA TGTGCCAGCAGCTTGGTAGGGTCCTACGAGCAGTACTTC. Protein sequence: CASSLVGSYEQYF.

This clonotype has more than one count but fewer than ten. This chain links TRBV20-1 with TRBJ2-3; 11 positions agree with TRBD2. V was clipped by 3 bases and J by 7 bases; unmatched bases: 9. The length of the CDR3 is 15 residues. In germline, CDR1 is DFQATT, CDR2 SNEGSKA (reference sequence). CDR3 residues: CSASGSGGASYTQYF. The CDR3, as DNA: TGCAGTGCTAGTGGTAGCGGGGGGGCTTCGTATACGCAGTATTTT.

V and J are TRBV7-8 and TRBJ2-2; 8 bases are shared with TRBD2. The CDR3 length is 18 residues. Trimming removed 1 base from V and 1 base from J; junction bases left unmatched: 8. Per the germline V gene, CDR1 is SGHVS and CDR2 is FQNEAQ. CDR3 sequence reads: CASSLGTAGAKNTGELFF. The DNA of the CDR3 is TGTGCCAGCAGCTTAGGGACAGCGGGGGCCAAGAACACCGGGGAGCTGTTTTTT.

The chain combines TRBV7-8 with TRBJ2-2; 7 nucleotides align to TRBD1. This CDR3 spans 14 amino acids. With V trimmed by 4 bases and J by 7 bases, 6 bases remained unmatched. CDR1 SGHVS and CDR2 FQNEAQ come from the germline V gene. The CDR3 nucleotides are TGTGCCAGCAGCTCCGACAGGGCGGGCGGGGAGCTGTTTTTT. Its translation is CASSSDRAGGELFF.

This clonotype was observed many times. The chain combines TRBV20-1 with TRBJ1-5; no reliable D call. V was pared by 4 bases and J by 0 bases, with 16 bases between. The V gene's germline CDR1 is DFQATT and CDR2 SNEGSKA (reference sequence). The CDR3 is 16 amino acids. The CDR3 region has the DNA TGCAGTGCTACCGGAGGTGAGGGAAGTAGCAATCAGCCCCAGCATTTT. Protein product: CSATGGEGSSNQPQHF.

As to this clonotype: At one end the junction does not follow the germline gene, possibly because of a read error. J is TRBJ1-6 and V is TRBV20-1; unclear D gene. Germline CDR1 reads DFQATT; CDR2 reads SNEGSKA (reference sequence). This CDR3 comprises 15 residues. As DNA, the CDR3 is TGCAGTGCCAGAGACGGGCTTTGGTTGGATTCACCCCTCCACTTT. Amino acids: CSARDGLWLDSPLHF.

This clonotype appeared a few times. This chain joins TRBV27 and TRBJ2-5, with TRBD2 identical over 7 bases. The CDR3 consists of 13 residues. Looked up from germline, CDR1 is MNHEY and CDR2 is SMNVEV (reference sequence). V dropped 5 bases and J dropped 3; count of bases not matched to a gene: 3. Here the CDR3 DNA reads TGTGCCAGCAGTCCCCTAGCGGAAGAGACCCAGTACTTC. This translates into CASSPLAEETQYF.

The CDR3 spells CASSLGLAENTGELFF. The CDR3 DNA sequence: TGTGCCAGCAGCTTAGGGCTAGCGGAAAACACCGGGGAGCTGTTTTTT. The chain employs TRBV11-3 and TRBJ2-2; TRBD2 matches 7 bases. Trimming at V came to 1 base and at J to 2 bases, leaving 4 bases not matched to a gene. The germline gives CDR1 SGHNT, CDR2 YENEEA. This CDR3 has 16 residues.

This clonotype was found many times. CDR3 in amino acids: CASSQDGTAMGQPQHF. The CDR3, as DNA: TGCGCCAGCAGCCAAGACGGGACCGCGATGGGGCAGCCCCAGCATTTT. The genes are TRBV4-3 and TRBJ1-5; a possible D gene is TRBD1 (5 bases). V dropped 0 bases and J dropped 7 bases, with 16 bases sitting between them. The CDR3 loop spans 16 amino acids. Germline V gene data show CDR1 as LGHNA and CDR2 as YSLEER.

This clonotype was counted at least ten times. The chain carries TRBV13 and TRBJ2-1; D may be TRBD2 (6 bases). Per the germline V gene, CDR1 is PRHDT and CDR2 is FYEKMQ (reference sequence). Trimming cost V 4 bases and J 4 bases, with 17 bases left between them. This CDR3 is 16 amino acids long. CDR3 DNA sequence: TGTGCCAGCAGCTCCGTCCGGGCGGGGAGATACAATGAGCAGTTCTTC. Its protein is CASSSVRAGRYNEQFF.

This clonotype was seen ten or more times. The gene calls are TRBV20-1 and TRBJ1-1; D remains ambiguous. Trimming left V 3 bases short and J 1 base short, with 12 bases between. This CDR3 spans 14 amino acids. Germline V gene lookup returns CDR1 DFQATT and CDR2 SNEGSKA (reference sequence). In DNA, the CDR3 is TGCAGTGCTAGTAATGGACTCCCGAACACTGAAGCTTTCTTT. Translating gives CSASNGLPNTEAFF.

Points on this clonotype: A read error may be the cause here, since a much bigger clone is one base away. The chain uses TRBV28 and TRBJ2-3; 13 bases are shared with TRBD2. This CDR3 is 17 amino acids long. Germline assignment: CDR1 MDHEN and CDR2 SYDVKM. V was clipped by 4 bases and J by 1 base; unmatched bases: 5. CDR3 region: CASSSVGLAGGTDTQYF. In nucleotides, the CDR3 is TGTGCCAGCAGTTCAGTCGGACTAGCGGGGGGCACAGATACGCAGTATTTT.

This chain uses TRBV7-8 with TRBJ2-7; the D is unclear. The CDR3 sequence is 13 residues long. CDR1 is SGHVS and CDR2 is FQNEAQ in the germline V gene. V was clipped by 5 bases and J by 6 bases, with 14 bases between them. CDR3: CASSATGWGEQYF. The CDR3 nucleotides read TGTGCCAGCAGCGCCACGGGTTGGGGCGAGCAGTACTTC.

The table lists this clonotype with many counts. This chain links TRBV20-1 with TRBJ2-5; TRBD2 is a possible D gene (5 bases). The CDR3 has 12 amino acids. V shed 3 bases and J shed 4 bases, with 9 bases lying between them. Germline CDR1 is DFQATT and CDR2 is SNEGSKA (reference sequence). CDR3 protein: CSASPGRETQYF. The DNA of the CDR3 is TGCAGTGCTAGTCCGGGGAGAGAGACCCAGTACTTC.

The V and J genes are TRBV9 and TRBJ2-6, with 7 bases fitting TRBD2. Germline CDR1 is SGDLS and CDR2 is YYNGEE. This CDR3 has 15 amino acids. The trim removed 1 base at V and 4 bases at J, leaving 2 bases unmatched. CDR3 coding DNA: TGTGCCAGCAGCGTACTAGCGGCCGGGGCCAACGTCCTGACTTTC. It codes for CASSVLAAGANVLTF.

In this sample, this clonotype turned up a few times. The chain carries TRBV27 and TRBJ2-3; no clear D. This CDR3 contains 14 residues. V was shortened by 5 bases and J by 3 bases, with 12 bases between the two germline ends. Germline values: CDR1 MNHEY, CDR2 SMNVEV (reference sequence). CDR3 sequence: CASSPDGPTDTQYF. As DNA, the CDR3 is TGTGCCAGCAGTCCAGATGGACCTACAGATACGCAGTATTTT.

In the case of this clonotype: The junction shows a germline mismatch at one end, possibly a read error. The rearrangement links TRBV9 to TRBJ2-2, with a tentative D call TRBD2 (6 bases). The germline gives CDR1 SGDLS, CDR2 YYNGEE. This CDR3 has 11 residues. The CDR3 region is CASSGTGGLFF. CDR3 nucleotide sequence: TGTGCCAGCAGCGGCACCGGGGGGCTGTTTTTT.

At least ten counts were recorded for this clonotype. V usage is TRBV6-2 or TRBV6-3 and J usage is TRBJ1-2, with a possible D match to TRBD1 (5 bases). Germline V lookup: CDR1 MNHEY, CDR2 SVGEGT. The CDR3 sequence is 14 residues long. V gave up 0 bases and J gave up 7 bases, with 12 bases separating them. The CDR3 loop is CASSYSAGIVGYTF. CDR3 coding DNA: TGTGCCAGCAGTTACTCGGCAGGGATCGTTGGCTACACCTTC.

This clonotype was recorded at least ten times. This chain links TRBV5-6 with TRBJ2-3, with D perhaps TRBD1 or TRBD2 (5 bases each). Trimming pared 4 bases from V and 1 base from J, leaving 19 bases between. CDR1 and CDR2 from the germline V gene are SGHDT and YYEEEE. This CDR3 has 17 amino acids. CDR3 protein: CASSITSSWGGTDTQYF. The CDR3 DNA follows: TGTGCCAGCAGCATCACATCTAGCTGGGGCGGCACAGATACGCAGTATTTT. The full variable domain, completed using reference TRBV5-6 and TRBJ2-3, is DAGVTQSPTHLIKTRGQQVTLRCSPKSGHDTVSWYQQALGQGPQFIFQYYEEEERQRGNFPDRFSGHQFPNYSSELNVNALLLGDSALYLCASSITSSWGGTDTQYFGPGTRLTVL.

By share, this clonotype ranks as medium-sized. The J gene is TRBJ2-3, the V gene TRBV7-9; 12 nucleotides line up with TRBD2. CDR3 length: 19 amino acids. Germline CDR1 is SEHNR and CDR2 is FQNEAQ (reference sequence). Trimming cost V 5 bases and J 1 base; bases outside gene matches: 13. In nucleotides, the CDR3 is TGTGCCAGCAGCCCTGGACTAGCGGGGTGGAGTGGTGGCACAGATACGCAGTATTTT. Residues: CASSPGLAGWSGGTDTQYF. Full variable domain (missing parts from reference TRBV7-9 and TRBJ2-3): DTGVSQNPRHKITKRGQNVTFRCDPISEHNRLYWYRQTLGQGPEFLTYFQNEAQLEKSRLLSDRFSAERPKGSFSTLEIQRTEQGDSAMYLCASSPGLAGWSGGTDTQYFGPGTRLTVL.

Ten or more counts support this clonotype. V gene TRBV20-1 combines with J gene TRBJ1-2; D is undetermined. V was pared by 0 bases and J by 6 bases, with 14 bases between. CDR3 size: 14 residues. Germline loops: CDR1 DFQATT, CDR2 SNEGSKA (reference sequence). The CDR3 DNA follows: TGCAGTGCTAGAGATCGTTTAGGAAGGGATGGCTACACCTTC. Its translation is CSARDRLGRDGYTF.

The genes are TRBV12-3 or TRBV12-4 and TRBJ2-3; TRBD2 might be the D (6 bases). V was pared by 5 bases and J by 0 bases, with 12 bases between. The CDR3 is 15 amino acids. The CDR3 is CASSTRLGSTDTQYF. CDR3 sequence (DNA): TGTGCCAGCAGTACCCGACTAGGGAGCACAGATACGCAGTATTTT.

This clonotype was detected only a few times. The CDR3 bases are TGCAGCGTCCTACGGCGGGGAGGGCCCCTCCAAGAGACCCAGTACTTC. Its protein product is CSVLRRGGPLQETQYF. The chain uses TRBV29-1 and TRBJ2-5; 7 nucleotides agree with TRBD2. The CDR3 sequence is 16 residues long. The junction had 14 bases not matched to a gene; V was cut back by 6 bases and J by 1 base. Per the germline V gene, CDR1 is SQVTM and CDR2 is ANQGSEA.

This clonotype was recorded many times. The chain is built from TRBV6-2 or TRBV6-3 and TRBJ1-2; D ambiguous. Germline values: CDR1 MNHEY, CDR2 SVGEGT. This CDR3 spans 12 amino acids. Deletions cut 8 bases from V and 3 bases from J, with 10 bases between. The CDR3 nucleotides are TGTGCCAGCCAAACCCGGGACTATGGCTACACCTTC. Translating it yields CASQTRDYGYTF.